This T cell receptor beta chain was recorded in a study of CD8 T cells in Susac syndrome (dated by TCRdb to between 2018 and 2021). Background for the entire study: Of the Susac syndrome patients who were sequenced, over five had clinically active disease and eight or nine were in clinical remission. Susac syndrome patients were therapy-naive, on corticosteroids (some also receiving IVIg), or on IVIg alone at blood withdrawal. Whether CD8+ T cell activation and differentiation in Susac syndrome was antigen driven was tested using repertoire sequencing. Overall results and qualifications from the work: No clonal expansion was detected in the CD4+ T cell repertoire of Susac syndrome patients. The study acknowledged that relatively few individuals were included in the TCR sequencing and HLA analysis.

RNA was extracted with the RNeasy kit and about 0.5 to 1 ug was reverse transcribed using random hexamers. The immunoSEQ multiplex PCR assay, covering 54 Vbeta and 13 Jbeta segments, was used to amplify TCR beta CDR3 regions. PCR amplification bias was corrected by using a synthetic template baseline for primer optimization and computational correction. Under the source paper's analysis protocol: Reads were annotated to V, D and J genes per IMGT and analyzed with immunoSEQ Analyzer, keeping only productive sequences. Clonality was computed as one minus Shannon entropy normalized by log2 of the number of productive unique sequences. For each patient and control, public and private clones were evaluated among the 100 most prevalent clones. Clones were defined as Susac-specific if absent from the healthy and MS cohorts, from 1052 published viral clones and from other ImmuneACCESS disease sequences. The raw public data were reprocessed by TCRdb itself: fastp quality trimming at Q25, MiXCR clonotype calling, in-frame beta chains only. Every entry covers one CDR3 protein and lists the most common genes and DNA from its rows. Here the V and J calls rest on TCRdb's processing, not on the authors' analysis. The sample table lists about 190,000 distinct CDR3 sequences, more than 90% of them with a count of one. The ten most abundant clones make up 0.098% of the sample.

The CDR3, from cysteine to phenylalanine, totals 13 residues. The DNA shown is the 39-base CDR3, in frame from base 1. V loses 3 bases of germline sequence and J loses 1 base, and the interval between the two ends is 6 bases. CDR1 PRHDT and CDR2 FYEKMQ were looked up in the germline V gene (reference sequence). As regards this clonotype: Its recognized antigen is unknown. No much larger clone is present one base from it, and per-base qualities are unavailable.

Peripheral blood CD8+ and CD4+ T cells from healthy donors, Susac syndrome patients and multiple sclerosis patients were profiled by high-throughput TCR beta sequencing. The Susac syndrome patients fulfilled recently defined diagnostic criteria for definite or probable disease. Bulk CD8+ and CD4+ T cells were purified magnetically by negative isolation, whereas CD8+ TEMRA cells were enriched by FACS. Blood was drawn into EDTA tubes, processed within 24 hours, and PBMCs were isolated by density gradient centrifugation. PBMCs intended for TCR sequencing were frozen in liquid nitrogen and were later thawed in a 37 degrees C water bath. A purity of at least 90% was achieved for sorted or isolated CD4+, CD8+ and CD8+ TEMRA cells.

The material sequenced was CD4+ T cells from PBMCs. This sequence originates from a human donor with Susac syndrome. The chain joins TRBV13 to TRBJ1-1, with the D gene not clear enough to name. The CDR3 region reads CASSFRGNTEAFF. The bases are TGTGCCAGCAGCTTCCGGGGGAACACTGAAGCTTTCTTT.